The 18 T cell receptor beta chains presented below share a single source sample, sequenced in a study of blood T cell repertoires in COVID-19. Produced via immunoSEQ multiplex PCR; TCRdb's table is partial and in-frame only. The data show just over 65,000 clones, 70% to 90% seen once. Material for sequencing was peripheral blood. The receptors here all came from a man aged 30 to 39 with acute or convalescent COVID-19.

V gene TRBV28 combines with J gene TRBJ2-1; TRBD2 matches at 7 bases. Germline V gives CDR1 MDHEN, CDR2 SYDVKM. The J segment lost 2 bases and the V segment lost 5 bases, leaving 9 bases of the junction unmatched. The CDR3 has 16 amino acids. CDR3 residues: CASSGARAGTYNEQFF. The CDR3 nucleotides read TGTGCCAGCAGTGGAGCCAGAGCGGGGACCTACAATGAGCAGTTCTTC. The full variable domain, rest sourced from reference TRBV28 and TRBJ2-1, is DVKVTQSSRYLVKRTGEKVFLECVQDMDHENMFWYRQDPGLGLRLIYFSYDVKMKEKGDIPEGYSVSREKKERFSLILESASTNQTSMYLCASSGARAGTYNEQFFGPGTRLTVL.

This chain connects TRBV5-1 to TRBJ1-2; no definite D call. The CDR3 consists of 14 residues. Trimming shortened V by 3 bases and J by 2 bases, and 11 bases separated the two germline ends. Germline values: CDR1 SGHRS, CDR2 YFSETQ. In DNA form, the CDR3 reads TGCGCCAGCAGCTCGCTAGACGGCAACTATGGCTACACCTTC. Its protein is CASSSLDGNYGYTF.

The chain carries TRBV5-4 and TRBJ2-3; D perhaps matches TRBD1 (5 bases). The CDR3 length is 16 residues. V was cut by 3 bases and J by 0 bases, with 14 bases left in between. Germline loops: CDR1 SGHNT, CDR2 YYREEE (reference sequence). In nucleotides, the CDR3 is TGTGCCAGCAGCTCACGTGACAGAGATAGCACAGATACGCAGTATTTT. Translation gives CASSSRDRDSTDTQYF.

V is TRBV5-1 and J is TRBJ1-5; D call uncertain. Per germline, CDR1 SGHRS and CDR2 YFSETQ. V shed 0 bases and J shed 4 bases, with 5 bases lying between them. This CDR3 comprises 13 residues. For the CDR3, the DNA is TGCGCCAGCAGCTTGGGCGATAATCAGCCCCAGCATTTT. Protein sequence: CASSLGDNQPQHF.

V gene TRBV10-3 combines with J gene TRBJ2-7; D unclear. The CDR3 sequence is 13 residues long. Between the trimmed V and J ends, which lost 7 bases and 2 bases, there was a span of 12 bases. Germline V CDR1 and CDR2: ENHRY, SYGVKD. Here the CDR3 reads CAINSGLTYEQYF. The CDR3 region has the DNA TGTGCCATCAACTCAGGTCTTACCTACGAGCAGTACTTC.

This chain connects TRBV28 to TRBJ1-3; D unclear. The V end lost 4 bases, the J end lost 0 bases, and 16 bases lay between the germline ends. CDR3 length: 17 amino acids. Germline CDR1 reads MDHEN; CDR2 reads SYDVKM. DNA of the CDR3: TGTGCCAGCAGTTCACTTCAGACTGCGATCTCTGGAAACACCATATATTTT. Its translation is CASSSLQTAISGNTIYF.

This chain joins TRBV7-9 and TRBJ1-1; D perhaps matches TRBD1 (5 bases). V dropped 5 bases and J dropped 4 bases, with 17 bases sitting between them. CDR1 is SEHNR and CDR2 is FQNEAQ in the germline V gene (reference sequence). The CDR3 is 15 amino acids. The chain's CDR3 is CASSTPGHPGTEAFF. CDR3 DNA sequence: TGTGCCAGCAGCACCCCCGGACACCCAGGCACTGAAGCTTTCTTT.

V is TRBV3-1 (or the pseudogene TRBV3-2) and J is TRBJ1-1, with 10 bases identical to TRBD1. The junction had 8 bases not matched to a gene; V was cut back by 4 bases and J by 0 bases. This CDR3 contains 17 residues. The germline V gene has CDR1 LGHDT and CDR2 YNNKEL (reference sequence). CDR3 sequence reads: CASSRGGTGAMNTEAFF. The CDR3 nucleotides are TGTGCCAGCAGCCGAGGGGGGACAGGGGCTATGAACACTGAAGCTTTCTTT.

A single count supports this clone. The V and J genes are TRBV18 and TRBJ1-1; TRBD1 agrees at 12 bases. The CDR3 has 14 residues. V shed 4 bases, J shed 6 bases, and the junction held 3 bases outside the gene matches. Per germline, CDR1 KGHSH and CDR2 LQKENI. The CDR3 nucleotides read TGTGCCAGCTCACAAGGGACAGGGGGCTCTGAAGCTTTCTTT. This codes for CASSQGTGGSEAFF.

The chain joins TRBV18 to TRBJ1-1; 7 nucleotides match TRBD1. Germline CDR1 and CDR2: KGHSH and LQKENI. After removal of 1 base from V and 5 bases from J, the junction contained 7 bases not matched to a gene. The CDR3 extends over 15 amino acids. CDR3 loop: CASSPLGQKKTEAFF. CDR3 nucleotides: TGTGCCAGCTCACCACTGGGACAGAAAAAGACTGAAGCTTTCTTT.

The V and J genes are TRBV21-1 and TRBJ2-7; the table names TRBD1, a call not compared with the DNA. TRBV21-1 is reported as a pseudogene. The CDR3 sequence is 19 residues long. This CDR3 reads CASSMCGTGVDPIFYEQYF. CDR3 coding DNA: TGTGCCAGCAGCATGTGTGGGACAGGGGTGGATCCTATATTCTACGAGCAGTACTTC.

This clone is a singleton in its sample. V is TRBV10-1 and J is TRBJ2-3; unclear D gene. Between the trimmed V and J ends, which lost 3 bases and 0 bases, there was a span of 4 bases. Germline CDR1 is WNHNN and CDR2 is SYGVQD (reference sequence). The CDR3 loop spans 13 amino acids. CDR3 amino acids: CASSESSTDTQYF. As DNA, the CDR3 is TGCGCCAGCAGTGAATCTAGCACAGATACGCAGTATTTT.

This chain uses TRBV12-3 or TRBV12-4 with TRBJ2-2; no firm D call. This CDR3 contains 12 residues. V was clipped by 5 bases and J by 3 bases, with 4 bases between them. CDR3 in DNA: TGTGCCAGCAGTCAGGACACCGGGGAGCTGTTTTTT. The encoded protein is CASSQDTGELFF.

The V call is TRBV5-1, the J call TRBJ2-5; 8 bases map to TRBD1. CDR1 and CDR2 (germline): SGHRS, YFSETQ. V was pared by 5 bases and J by 2 bases, with 8 bases of the junction left unmatched. The CDR3 sequence is 15 residues long. For the CDR3, the DNA is TGCGCCAGCAGTCCGCAGGGGGCCGCTCAAGAGACCCAGTACTTC. It yields the protein CASSPQGAAQETQYF.

The chain is built from TRBV2 and TRBJ2-3, with 7 positions matching TRBD1. The junction had 8 bases not matched to a gene; V was cut back by 7 bases and J by 1 base. This CDR3 is built from 15 residues. The germline V gene encodes CDR1 SNHLY and CDR2 FYNNEI. This chain's CDR3 is CASTLQGKGTDTQYF. CDR3 nucleotides: TGTGCCAGCACATTACAGGGGAAAGGCACAGATACGCAGTATTTT.

V is TRBV5-1 and J is TRBJ1-1, with a weak D call TRBD1 (6 bases). Germline values: CDR1 SGHRS, CDR2 YFSETQ. Deletions cut 0 bases from V and 3 bases from J, with 12 bases between. The CDR3 has 15 residues. CDR3 amino acids: CASSLAGAGHTEAFF. CDR3 DNA sequence: TGCGCCAGCAGCTTGGCAGGGGCCGGGCACACTGAAGCTTTCTTT. The variable domain in full, completed from reference TRBV5-1 and TRBJ1-1, reads KAGVTQTPRYLIKTRGQQVTLSCSPISGHRSVSWYQQTPGQGLQFLFEYFSETQRNKGNFPGRFSGRQFSNSRSEMNVSTLELGDSALYLCASSLAGAGHTEAFFGQGTRLTVV.

This chain connects TRBV28 to TRBJ1-2; 9 bases fit TRBD1. Looked up from germline, CDR1 is MDHEN and CDR2 is SYDVKM. This CDR3 is 14 amino acids long. The J segment lost 4 bases and the V segment lost 6 bases, leaving 6 bases of the junction unmatched. CDR3 DNA sequence: TGTGCCAGCAGCCGTGGACAGGGGACCTATGGCTACACCTTC. Its translation: CASSRGQGTYGYTF.

The count of this clone is one. The chain combines TRBV27 with TRBJ1-2, with D maybe TRBD1 (6 bases). CDR1 MNHEY and CDR2 SMNVEV come from the germline V gene (reference sequence). With 1 base removed from V and 4 bases from J, the gap between germline ends came to 13 bases. CDR3 size: 15 residues. CDR3 nucleotide sequence: TGTGCCAGCAGTTTATATGGGGGCGAGTTCTATGGCTACACCTTC. Translation gives CASSLYGGEFYGYTF.